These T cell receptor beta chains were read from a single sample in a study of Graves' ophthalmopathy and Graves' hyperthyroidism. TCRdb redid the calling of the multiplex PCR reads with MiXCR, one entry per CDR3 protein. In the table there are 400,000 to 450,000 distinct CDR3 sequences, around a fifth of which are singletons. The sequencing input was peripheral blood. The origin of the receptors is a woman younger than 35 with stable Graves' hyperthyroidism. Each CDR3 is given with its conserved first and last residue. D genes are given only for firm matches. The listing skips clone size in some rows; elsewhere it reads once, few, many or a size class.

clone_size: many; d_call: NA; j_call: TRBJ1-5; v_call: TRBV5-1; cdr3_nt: TGCGCCAGCAGCATTATGGGCGATCAGCCCCAGCATTTT; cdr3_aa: CASSIMGDQPQHF
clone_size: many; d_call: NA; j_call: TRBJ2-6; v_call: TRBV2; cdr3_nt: TGTGCCAGCGTCGGGGGGCGAGGCCCTGGGGCCAACGTCCTGACTTTC; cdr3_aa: CASVGGRGPGANVLTF
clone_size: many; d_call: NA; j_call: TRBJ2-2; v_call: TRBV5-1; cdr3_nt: TGCGCCAGCAGCTTGGGAAGCGGCCTTGGGACCGGGGGGGAGCTGTTTTTT; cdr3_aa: CASSLGSGLGTGGELFF
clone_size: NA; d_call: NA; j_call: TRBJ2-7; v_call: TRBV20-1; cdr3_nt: TGCAGTGCTAGAGATGGGGATCCCGAGCAGTACTTC; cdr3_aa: CSARDGDPEQYF
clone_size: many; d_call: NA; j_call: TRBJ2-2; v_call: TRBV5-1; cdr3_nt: TGCGCCAGCAGCCCCGGCCCCGGGGAGCTGTTTTTT; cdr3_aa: CASSPGPGELFF
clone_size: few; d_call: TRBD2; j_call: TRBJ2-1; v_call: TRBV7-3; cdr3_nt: TGTGCCAGCAGCAAAATAGCGGGAGGGCCTTACGCCTACAATGAGCAGTTCTTC; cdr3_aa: CASSKIAGGPYAYNEQFF
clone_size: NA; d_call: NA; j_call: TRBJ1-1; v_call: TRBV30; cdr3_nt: TGTGCCTGGAGTGTACAGGCGGCGGGGAGGCGGACTGAAGCTTTCTTT; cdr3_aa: CAWSVQAAGRRTEAFF
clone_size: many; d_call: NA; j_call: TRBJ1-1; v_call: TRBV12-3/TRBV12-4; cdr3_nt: TGTGCCAGCAGTTCCGAGGATTCGGTTTCGGCTTTCTTT; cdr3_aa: CASSSEDSVSAFF
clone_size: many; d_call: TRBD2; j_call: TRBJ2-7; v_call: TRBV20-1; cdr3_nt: TGCAGTGCTAGACCCACTGGACTAGCGGGGGCGGAGCAGTACTTC; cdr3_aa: CSARPTGLAGAEQYF
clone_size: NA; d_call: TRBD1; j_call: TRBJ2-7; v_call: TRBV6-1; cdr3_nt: TGTGCCAGCAGGCCACAGGGGAACTCCTACGAGCAGTACTTC; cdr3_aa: CASRPQGNSYEQYF
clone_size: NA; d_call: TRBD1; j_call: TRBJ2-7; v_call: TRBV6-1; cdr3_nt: TGTGCCAGCAGTCGGACGGGACAGGCTTTCTACGAGCAGTACTTC; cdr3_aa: CASSRTGQAFYEQYF
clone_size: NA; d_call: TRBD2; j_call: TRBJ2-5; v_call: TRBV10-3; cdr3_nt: TGTGCCACCCGATCCGGGACTAGCGGGAGCCCCCAAGAGACCCAGTACTTC; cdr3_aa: CATRSGTSGSPQETQYF
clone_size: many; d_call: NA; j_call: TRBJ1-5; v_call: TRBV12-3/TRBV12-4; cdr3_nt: TGTGCCAGCAGTTTTGATCAGCCCCAGCATTTT; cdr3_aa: CASSFDQPQHF
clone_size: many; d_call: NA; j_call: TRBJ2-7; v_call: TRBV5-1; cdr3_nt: TGCGCCAGCAGTCCCCTCCCGCGGTCCTACGAGCAGTACTTC; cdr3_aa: CASSPLPRSYEQYF
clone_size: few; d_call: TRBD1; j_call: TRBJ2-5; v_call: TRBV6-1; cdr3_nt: TGTGCCAGCAGTGTGGGACAGAGGTGGGAAGAGACCCAGTACTTC; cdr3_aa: CASSVGQRWEETQYF
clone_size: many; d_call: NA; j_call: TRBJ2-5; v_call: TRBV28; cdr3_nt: TGTGCCAGCAGTGAATTTATAGCCGGACAAGAGACCCAGTACTTC; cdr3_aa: CASSEFIAGQETQYF
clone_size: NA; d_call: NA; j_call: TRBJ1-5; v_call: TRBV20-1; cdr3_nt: TGCAGTGCTAGAGGAGGAGTACAGCGCAATCAGCCCCAGCATTTT; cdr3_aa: CSARGGVQRNQPQHF
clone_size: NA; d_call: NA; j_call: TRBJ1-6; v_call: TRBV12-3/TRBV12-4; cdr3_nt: TGTGCCAGCAGTTTAGTGGGTGGGGATTCACCCCTCCACTTT; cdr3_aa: CASSLVGGDSPLHF
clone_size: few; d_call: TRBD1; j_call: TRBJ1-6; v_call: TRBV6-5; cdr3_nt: TGTGCCAGCAGTTACTCGGGAGGGACAGAACTTAATAATTCACCCCTCCACTTT; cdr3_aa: CASSYSGGTELNNSPLHF
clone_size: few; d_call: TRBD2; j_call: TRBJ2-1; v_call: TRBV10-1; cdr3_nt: TGCGCCAGCAGACTTACAGGAGGACTAGCGGGAGGCGACTACAATGAGCAGTTCTTC; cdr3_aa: CASRLTGGLAGGDYNEQFF
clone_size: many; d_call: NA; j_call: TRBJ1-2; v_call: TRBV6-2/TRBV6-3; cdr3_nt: TGTGCCAGCAGTTGGGACAACTATGGCTACACCTTC; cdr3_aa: CASSWDNYGYTF
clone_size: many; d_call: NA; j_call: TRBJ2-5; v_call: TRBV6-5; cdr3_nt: TGTGCCAGCAGCACGGGCCCGGCCCGCCAGACCCAGTACTTC; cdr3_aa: CASSTGPARQTQYF
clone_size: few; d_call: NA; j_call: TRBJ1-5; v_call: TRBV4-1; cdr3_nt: TGCGCCAGCAGCCAAGTGTGGCAGCCAAATCAGCCCCAGCATTTT; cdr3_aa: CASSQVWQPNQPQHF
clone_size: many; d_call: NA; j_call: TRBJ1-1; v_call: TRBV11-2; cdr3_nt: TGTGTCAGCAGCTTGGGGAACACTGAAGCTTTCTTT; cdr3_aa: CVSSLGNTEAFF
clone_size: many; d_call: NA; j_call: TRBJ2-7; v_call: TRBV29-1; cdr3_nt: TGCAGCGTCGTATGGGCCTACGAGCAGTACTTC; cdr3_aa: CSVVWAYEQYF
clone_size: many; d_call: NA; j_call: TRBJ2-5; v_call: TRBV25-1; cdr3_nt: TGTGCCAGCAGTGAAACAGGGAAAGAGACCCAGTACTTC; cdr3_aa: CASSETGKETQYF
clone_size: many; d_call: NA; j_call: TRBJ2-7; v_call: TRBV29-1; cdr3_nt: TGCAGCGTCACCCTTGTGGGGGAGGAGCAGTACTTC; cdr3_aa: CSVTLVGEEQYF
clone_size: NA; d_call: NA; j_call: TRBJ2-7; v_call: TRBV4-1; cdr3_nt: TGCGCCAGCAGCCAAGTCGGCATCTCCTACGAGCAGTACTTC; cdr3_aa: CASSQVGISYEQYF
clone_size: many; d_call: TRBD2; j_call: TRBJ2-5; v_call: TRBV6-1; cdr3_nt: TGTGCCAGCCGAGGAGCGGGAGAGTCAGAGACCCAGTACTTC; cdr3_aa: CASRGAGESETQYF
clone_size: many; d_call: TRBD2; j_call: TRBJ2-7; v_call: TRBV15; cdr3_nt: TGTGCCACCAGCGGGGAGGCGAGCGGGAGGGCCTCCCACGAGCAGTACTTC; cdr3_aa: CATSGEASGRASHEQYF
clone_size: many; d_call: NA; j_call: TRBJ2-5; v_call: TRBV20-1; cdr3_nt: TGCAGTACGAACAGGGGGAGGGCAGAGACCCAGTACTTC; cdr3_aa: CSTNRGRAETQYF
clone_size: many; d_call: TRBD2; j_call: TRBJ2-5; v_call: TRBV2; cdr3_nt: TGTGCCAGCAATCGGGCGCCGGGACTAGCGGGAGAGACCCAGTACTTC; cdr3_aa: CASNRAPGLAGETQYF
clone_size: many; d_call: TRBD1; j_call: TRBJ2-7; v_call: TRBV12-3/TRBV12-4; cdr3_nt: TGTGCCAGCAGTTTTGGGACAGGGGCCTTCGAGCAGTACTTC; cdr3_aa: CASSFGTGAFEQYF
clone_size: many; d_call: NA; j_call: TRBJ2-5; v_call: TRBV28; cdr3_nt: TGTGCCAGCACTCGACTTTCGGGTGTCCAAGAGACCCAGTACTTC; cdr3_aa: CASTRLSGVQETQYF
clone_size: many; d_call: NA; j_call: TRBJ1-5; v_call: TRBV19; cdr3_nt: TGTGCCAGTAGTACAAGCAGGGCCATGCAGCCCCAGCATTTT; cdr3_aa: CASSTSRAMQPQHF
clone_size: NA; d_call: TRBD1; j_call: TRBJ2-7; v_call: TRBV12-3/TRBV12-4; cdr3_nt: TGTGCCAGCAGTTTACCGGGACAGGTCTACGAGCAGTACTTC; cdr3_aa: CASSLPGQVYEQYF
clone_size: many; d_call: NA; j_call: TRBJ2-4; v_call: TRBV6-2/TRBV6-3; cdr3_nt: TGTGCCAGCAGTTATGGTGGAACCTTGGTCAAAAACATTCAGTACTTC; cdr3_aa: CASSYGGTLVKNIQYF
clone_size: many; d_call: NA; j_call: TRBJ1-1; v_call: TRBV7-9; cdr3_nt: TGTGCCAGCAGCTTAGCGCTGGACGGGGTCAAAGCTTTCTTT; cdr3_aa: CASSLALDGVKAFF
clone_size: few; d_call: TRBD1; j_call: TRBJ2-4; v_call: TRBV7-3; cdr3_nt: TGTGCCAGCAGCCTTTCCAGGGGACAGGGGAACATTAAGTACTTC; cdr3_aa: CASSLSRGQGNIKYF
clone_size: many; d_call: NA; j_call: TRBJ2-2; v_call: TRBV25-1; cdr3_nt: TGTGCCAGCAGTCACTTGAGACAGGGAGGAATCGGGGAGCTGTTTTTT; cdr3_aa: CASSHLRQGGIGELFF
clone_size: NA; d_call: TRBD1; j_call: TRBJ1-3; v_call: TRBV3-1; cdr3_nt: TGTGCCAGCAGCTCCGACAGGGACTCTGGAAACACCATATATTTT; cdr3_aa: CASSSDRDSGNTIYF
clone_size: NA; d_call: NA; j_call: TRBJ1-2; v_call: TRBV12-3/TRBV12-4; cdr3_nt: TGTGCCAGCAGACGAGGGTCTAACTATGGCTACACCTTC; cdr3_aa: CASRRGSNYGYTF
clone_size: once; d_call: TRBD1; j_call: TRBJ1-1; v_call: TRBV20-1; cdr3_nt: TGCAGTGCTCGACGGGACAGGAACACTGAAGCTTTCTTT; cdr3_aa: CSARRDRNTEAFF
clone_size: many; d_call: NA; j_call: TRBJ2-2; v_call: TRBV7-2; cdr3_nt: TGTGCCAGCAGCTCTAGAGTGAACACCGGGGAGCTGTTTTTT; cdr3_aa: CASSSRVNTGELFF
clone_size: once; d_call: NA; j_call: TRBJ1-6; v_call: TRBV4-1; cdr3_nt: TGCGCCAGCAGCCAAGACCCTGGACAGTATAATTCACCCCTCCACTTT; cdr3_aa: CASSQDPGQYNSPLHF